Presented here are 2 T cell receptor beta chains from one specimen sequenced in a study of T cells in Graves' hyperthyroidism and ophthalmopathy. Amplified TCR beta CDR3 regions derived from RNA transcripts. First-round RT-PCR with HTBI primers amplified the TCR CDR3 region. TCRdb itself ran the multiplex PCR reads through MiXCR, one entry per CDR3 protein. Seen here are 550,000 to 600,000 distinct CDR3 sequences, 12% to 15% observed once, and the top ten hold around 7%. Source material: blood. These receptors were collected from a woman aged 18-35 years with Graves' ophthalmopathy.

Ten or more counts support this clonotype. The chain joins TRBV2 to TRBJ1-6, with 9 positions matching TRBD1. From germline, CDR1 is SNHLY and CDR2 FYNNEI. V dropped 4 bases and J dropped 7; count of bases not matched to a gene: 2. There are 14 residues in the CDR3. CDR3 sequence: CASSGGQGNSPLHF. The CDR3 DNA reads as TGTGCCAGCAGTGGGGGACAGGGAAATTCACCCCTCCACTTT.

This clonotype was seen at least ten times. The chain links TRBV24-1 to TRBJ2-5, with 9 bases aligning to TRBD1. The CDR3 covers 11 residues. V trimming: 5 bases; J trimming: 13 bases; junction bases outside the gene matches: 4. Germline loops: CDR1 KGHDR, CDR2 SFDVKD. CDR3 residues: CATSVGQGWYF. CDR3 nucleotide sequence: TGTGCCACCAGTGTGGGACAGGGATGGTACTTC.